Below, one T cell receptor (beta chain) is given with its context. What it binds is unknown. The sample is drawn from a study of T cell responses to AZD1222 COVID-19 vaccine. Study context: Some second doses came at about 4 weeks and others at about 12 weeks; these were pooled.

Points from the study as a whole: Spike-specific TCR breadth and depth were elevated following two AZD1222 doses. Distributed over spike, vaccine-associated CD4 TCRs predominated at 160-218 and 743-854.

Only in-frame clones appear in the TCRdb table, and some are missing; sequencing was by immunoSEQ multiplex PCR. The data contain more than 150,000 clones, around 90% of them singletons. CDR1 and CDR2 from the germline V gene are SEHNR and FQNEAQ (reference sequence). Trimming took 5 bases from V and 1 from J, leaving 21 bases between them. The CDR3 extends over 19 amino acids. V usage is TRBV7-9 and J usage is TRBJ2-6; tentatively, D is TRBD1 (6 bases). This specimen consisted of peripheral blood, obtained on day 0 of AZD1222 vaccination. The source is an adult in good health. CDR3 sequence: CASSRAWQGSSSGANVLTF. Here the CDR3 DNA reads TGTGCCAGCAGCCGAGCCTGGCAGGGGTCTTCTTCTGGGGCCAACGTCCTGACTTTC.